The 16 T cell receptor beta chains listed next were all sequenced from one sample in a study of T cell responses to AZD1222 COVID-19 vaccine. Using immunoSEQ multiplex PCR, the repertoire was profiled, and TCRdb retains in-frame clones only, with some absent. Of 120,000 or so clones in the sample, approximately 80% are singletons; the top ten hold approximately 26%. This material consisted of peripheral blood, taken 28 days after the second AZD1222 dose. The receptors shown here come from an adult who received the AZD1222 COVID-19 vaccine.

The J gene is TRBJ2-3, the V gene TRBV7-9, with D perhaps given as TRBD1 or TRBD2 (5 bases each). The V gene's germline CDR1 is SEHNR and CDR2 FQNEAQ (reference sequence). The ends were cut back, 3 bases at V and 2 bases at J, with 12 bases in the middle. The CDR3 spans 15 residues. Here the CDR3 reads CASSFYTGLTDTQYF. The DNA of the CDR3 is TGTGCCAGCAGCTTTTACACGGGGCTCACAGATACGCAGTATTTT. Full variable domain (missing parts from reference TRBV7-9 and TRBJ2-3): DTGVSQNPRHKITKRGQNVTFRCDPISEHNRLYWYRQTLGQGPEFLTYFQNEAQLEKSRLLSDRFSAERPKGSFSTLEIQRTEQGDSAMYLCASSFYTGLTDTQYFGPGTRLTVL.

This sequence joins TRBV7-2 and TRBJ2-1; D is tentatively TRBD1 or TRBD2 (5 bases each). Trimming cost V 3 bases and J 8 bases, with 17 bases left between them. CDR1 SGHTA and CDR2 FQGNSA come from the germline V gene. The CDR3 consists of 15 residues. CDR3 protein: CASSLSRGKVYEQFF. The CDR3 coding sequence is TGTGCCAGCAGCTTGTCGAGGGGTAAGGTCTATGAGCAGTTCTTC.

The chain has TRBV10-3 and TRBJ1-2; TRBD1 matches at 7 bases. The CDR3 spans 13 residues. Trimming removed 6 bases from V and 4 bases from J; junction bases left unmatched: 5. The germline V gene encodes CDR1 ENHRY and CDR2 SYGVKD. The CDR3 nucleotides read TGTGCCATCAGCCTGGGACAGCTCTATGGCTACACCTTC. It is translated as CAISLGQLYGYTF.

The rearrangement links TRBV11-2 to TRBJ1-6; no firm D call. The germline V and J ends were trimmed by 1 base and 5 bases, with 9 bases remaining between them. This CDR3 is built from 15 residues. Germline values: CDR1 SGHAT, CDR2 FQNNGV. The CDR3 loop reads CASSLGPMNNSPLHF. As DNA, the CDR3 is TGTGCCAGCAGCTTAGGACCGATGAATAATTCACCCCTCCACTTT. The whole variable domain, remainder taken from reference TRBV11-2 and TRBJ1-6, is EAGVAQSPRYKIIEKRQSVAFWCNPISGHATLYWYQQILGQGPKLLIQFQNNGVVDDSQLPKDRFSAERLKGVDSTLKIQPAKLEDSAVYLCASSLGPMNNSPLHFGNGTRLTVT.

V usage is TRBV11-2 and J usage is TRBJ2-2, with D perhaps matching TRBD1 (6 bases). Per germline, CDR1 SGHAT and CDR2 FQNNGV. The V end lost 5 bases, the J end lost 3 bases, and 13 bases lay between the germline ends. The CDR3 sequence is 15 residues long. As DNA, the CDR3 is TGTGCCAGCAGCCAAGGACAGACGTACACCGGGGAGCTGTTTTTT. Translation: CASSQGQTYTGELFF.

DNA for the CDR3: TGTGCCAGCAGCTTAGAAACGGACACTGAAGCTTTCTTT. As protein: CASSLETDTEAFF. This chain links TRBV11-2 with TRBJ1-1; D is ambiguous. Germline V gene sequence: CDR1 SGHAT, CDR2 FQNNGV. Trimming stripped 0 bases from V and 3 bases from J, with 5 bases between. The CDR3 covers 13 residues.

V and J are TRBV6-2 or TRBV6-3 and TRBJ1-1; possible D gene TRBD1, 5 bases. The CDR3 runs to 17 residues. From germline, CDR1 is MNHEY and CDR2 SVGEGT. The germline V and J ends were trimmed by 4 bases and 0 bases, with 18 bases remaining between them. The CDR3 bases are TGTGCCAGCAGTTCTGGATTCCAATGGGGCATGAACACTGAAGCTTTCTTT. It specifies CASSSGFQWGMNTEAFF.

The chain recombines TRBV12-3 or TRBV12-4 with TRBJ1-1, with D unclear. The V and J ends lost 9 bases and 4 bases respectively, with 15 bases between them. The CDR3 has 13 amino acids. CDR3 sequence (DNA): TGTGCCAGTCAAGTGGGTTGGAGCACTGAAGCTTTCTTT. Translating gives CASQVGWSTEAFF.

CDR3 sequence reads: CASSRRGRANEKLFF. The CDR3 DNA reads TGTGCCAGCAGCCGCAGGGGGCGAGCTAATGAAAAACTGTTTTTT. The rearrangement links TRBV14 to TRBJ1-4; 8 bases align to TRBD1. The germline CDR1 and CDR2 sequences are SGHDN and FVKESK. The CDR3 spans 15 residues. V was clipped by 4 bases and J by 3 bases; unmatched bases: 4.

CDR3 sequence: CASSLANWGYGYTF. As DNA, the CDR3 is TGTGCCAGCAGTTTAGCGAACTGGGGCTATGGCTACACCTTC. V and J are TRBV28 and TRBJ1-2; D remains unclear. Germline-derived CDR1 and CDR2 are MDHEN and SYDVKM. CDR3 length: 14 amino acids. Trimming cost V 2 bases and J 4 bases, with 11 bases left between them.

The genes are TRBV28 and TRBJ2-1; TRBD2 agrees at 9 bases. The CDR3 extends over 15 amino acids. V dropped 6 bases and J dropped 4; count of bases not matched to a gene: 7. The V gene's germline CDR1 is MDHEN and CDR2 SYDVKM. CDR3 protein: CASRRSGGPYNEQFF. For the CDR3, the DNA is TGTGCCAGCAGGCGCAGCGGGGGGCCATACAATGAGCAGTTCTTC.

This clone was seen just once. The V and J genes are TRBV4-1 and TRBJ2-2, with D tentatively TRBD1 (6 bases). CDR1 is MGHRA, CDR2 YSYEKL, per germline. V was cut by 1 base and J by 5 bases, with 14 bases left in between. The CDR3 is 16 amino acids. CDR3 nucleotides: TGCGCCAGCAGCCAAGGGAAGGCAGGGGTGACCGGGGAGCTGTTTTTT. It is translated as CASSQGKAGVTGELFF.

This clone has just one count. The genes are TRBV7-6 and TRBJ1-4; no firm D call. Germline values: CDR1 SGHVS, CDR2 FNYEAQ. The CDR3 spans 12 residues. Between the trimmed V and J ends, which lost 4 bases and 8 bases, there was a span of 8 bases. The CDR3: CASSSREEKLFF. The CDR3 nucleotides read TGTGCCAGCAGCTCACGCGAGGAAAAACTGTTTTTT.

The chain has TRBV27 and TRBJ1-5; D remains ambiguous. The CDR3 sequence is 14 residues long. Germline lookup yields CDR1 MNHEY and CDR2 SMNVEV (reference sequence). V dropped 5 bases and J dropped 0 bases, with 8 bases sitting between them. DNA of the CDR3: TGTGCCAGCAGTAAATTTTATAGCAATCAGCCCCAGCATTTT. Translated, it gives CASSKFYSNQPQHF.

This chain connects TRBV28 to TRBJ1-5, with a tentative D call TRBD1 (6 bases). V lost 5 bases and J lost 6, with 23 bases in between. There are 17 residues in the CDR3. The germline gives CDR1 MDHEN, CDR2 SYDVKM. CDR3 nucleotides: TGTGCCAGCAGTATACTACTACAGGGTCTTCTGGTTCAGCCCCAGCATTTT. Its translation is CASSILLQGLLVQPQHF.

This clone occurred once. The rearrangement uses TRBV28 and TRBJ1-3, with D hard to call. V lost 3 bases, J lost 3 bases, and 18 bases lay in between. CDR1 is MDHEN and CDR2 is SYDVKM in the germline V gene. The CDR3 is 17 amino acids. This chain's CDR3 is CASSFDSPHRRGNTIYF. The CDR3 DNA follows: TGTGCCAGCAGTTTCGATTCGCCCCACCGCCGTGGAAACACCATATATTTT.